The entry that follows covers one TCR beta chain sequence. Unique molecular identifiers were incorporated during preparation of the TCRbeta library. TCRdb re-derived calls from the PCR reads in MiXCR, one entry per CDR3 protein. The top ten clones hold 0.9% to 1.2% of a sample with 600,000 to 700,000 distinct CDR3 sequences, around a sixth of them seen once. The data were taken from a study of T-cell reconstitution after alpha-beta-depleted transplantation in children. Trimming took off 2 bases at V and 0 bases at J, with 12 bases between the two ends. The CDR3 is made up of 16 amino acids. Germline V gives CDR1 MGHDK, CDR2 SYGVNS.

This specimen consisted of PBMCs from the stem cell graft donor, obtained from the stem cell graft. The chain uses TRBV25-1 and TRBJ2-3; D gene ambiguous. This sequence originates from a human donor who donated a stem cell graft to a child with acute myeloid leukemia. The CDR3 bases are TGTGCCAGCAGTGAACGGACGTATCAAAGCACAGATACGCAGTATTTT. Translated, it gives CASSERTYQSTDTQYF.